A single sample gave rise to the 10 T cell receptor beta chains below, sequenced in a study of cytomegalovirus exposure and HLA in healthy donors. Primers: 60 Vbeta forward and 13 Jbeta reverse. The data were produced by immunoSEQ multiplex PCR, yet TCRdb's version contains in-frame clones alone and is incomplete. This table has 150,000 to 200,000 clones, around 80% appearing once. Sequenced sample: PBMCs. The receptors shown here come from a male donor in good health and CMV-seropositive.

As to this clone: The junction and the germline gene differ at one end; a read error may be behind it. CDR3 region: CASSYEDRSPTSF. The CDR3 coding sequence is TGTGCCAGCAGTTATGAGGACAGGTCCCCGACTTCCTTT. The chain has TRBV6-6 and TRBJ1-1, with 7 bases matching TRBD1. The CDR3 covers 13 residues. The germline V gene has CDR1 MNHNY and CDR2 SVGAGI (reference sequence).

V gene TRBV14 combines with J gene TRBJ2-7; 7 positions agree with TRBD2. Unmatched junction bases numbered 6, after V lost 4 bases and J lost 6 bases. Germline V lookup: CDR1 SGHDN, CDR2 FVKESK. The CDR3 spans 13 residues. The CDR3 DNA follows: TGTGCCAGCAGCCCCGGGGGACTACTCGAGCAGTACTTC. This codes for CASSPGGLLEQYF.

This clone has a single count. The V call is TRBV19, the J call TRBJ2-7, with D perhaps TRBD1 (6 bases). This CDR3 is 14 amino acids long. The V end lost 6 bases, the J end lost 4 bases, and 16 bases lay between the germline ends. Per germline, CDR1 LNHDA and CDR2 SQIVND (reference sequence). The CDR3 sequence is CASSFPGDRYEQYF. The CDR3 DNA reads TGTGCCAGTAGCTTTCCAGGGGACCGGTACGAGCAGTACTTC.

V is TRBV7-8 and J is TRBJ2-5, with D maybe TRBD1 (5 bases). Germline V gene data show CDR1 as SGHVS and CDR2 as FQNEAQ. With 4 bases removed from V and 6 bases from J, the gap between germline ends came to 9 bases. The CDR3 is made up of 12 amino acids. CDR3 bases: TGTGCCAGCAGCTGGAAGGGGAAGACCCAGTACTTC. Protein: CASSWKGKTQYF. Full variable domain (missing parts from reference TRBV7-8 and TRBJ2-5): GAGVSQSPRYKVAKRGQDVALRCDPISGHVSLFWYQQALGQGPEFLTYFQNEAQLDKSGLPSDRFFAERPEGSVSTLKIQRTQQEDSAVYLCASSWKGKTQYFGPGTRLLVL.

This chain joins TRBV9 and TRBJ2-1; TRBD2 agrees at 8 bases. The trim removed 3 bases at V and 7 bases at J, leaving 12 bases unmatched. Germline CDR1 and CDR2: SGDLS and YYNGEE. The CDR3 extends over 16 amino acids. The CDR3 here is CASSEGSGSRANEQFF. The CDR3, as DNA: TGTGCCAGCAGCGAGGGGAGCGGGAGTCGGGCAAATGAGCAGTTCTTC.

J is TRBJ2-7 and V is TRBV7-9; TRBD2 matches at 8 bases. The ends lost 5 bases at V and 5 bases at J; junction bases unmatched: 11. The CDR3 covers 15 residues. The V gene's germline CDR1 is SEHNR and CDR2 FQNEAQ (reference sequence). In DNA, the CDR3 is TGTGCCAGCAGCCCCTTCGGGGGGGGCGAAAACGAGCAGTACTTC. Amino acid sequence: CASSPFGGGENEQYF.

V and J are TRBV6-4 and TRBJ2-2, with TRBD2 matching 11 bases. The germline V gene has CDR1 MRHNA and CDR2 SNTAGT. This CDR3 spans 15 amino acids. The V and J ends lost 5 bases and 4 bases, in that order; junction bases with no gene match: 3. DNA of the CDR3: TGTGCCAGCAGTCTTACTAGCGGGAGCACCGGGGAGCTGTTTTTT. Translated: CASSLTSGSTGELFF.

The chain uses TRBV14 and TRBJ2-7; D call uncertain. V was trimmed by 3 bases and J by 2 bases, leaving 14 bases between them. Germline CDR1 SGHDN, CDR2 FVKESK. The CDR3 runs to 15 residues. This CDR3 is CASSQGRSNTYEQYF. CDR3 bases: TGTGCCAGCAGCCAGGGCAGGTCTAACACCTACGAGCAGTACTTC.

V is TRBV2 and J is TRBJ1-5, with D possibly matching TRBD1 (6 bases). The V and J ends lost 4 bases and 1 base respectively, with 11 bases between them. The CDR3 has 15 amino acids. Germline-derived CDR1 and CDR2 are SNHLY and FYNNEI. This CDR3 reads CASSAQGQSNQPQHF. CDR3 nucleotide sequence: TGTGCCAGCAGTGCACAGGGACAAAGCAATCAGCCCCAGCATTTT.

V gene TRBV11-2 combines with J gene TRBJ1-5; D uncertain. The CDR3 sequence is 15 residues long. V lost 0 bases to trimming and J lost 7 bases, with 13 bases between them. Germline V gives CDR1 SGHAT, CDR2 FQNNGV. CDR3 sequence (DNA): TGTGCCAGCAGCTTAGATCGAGGCAGCCTGCAGCCCCAGCATTTT. Its protein is CASSLDRGSLQPQHF.